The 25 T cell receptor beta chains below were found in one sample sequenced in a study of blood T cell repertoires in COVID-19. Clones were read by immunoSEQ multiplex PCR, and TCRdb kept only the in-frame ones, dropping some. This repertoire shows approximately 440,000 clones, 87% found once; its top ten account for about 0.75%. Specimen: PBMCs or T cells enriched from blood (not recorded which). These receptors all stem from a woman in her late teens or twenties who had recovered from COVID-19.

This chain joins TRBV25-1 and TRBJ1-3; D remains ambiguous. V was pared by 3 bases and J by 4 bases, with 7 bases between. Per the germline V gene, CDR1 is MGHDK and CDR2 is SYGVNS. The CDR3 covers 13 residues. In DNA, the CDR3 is TGTGCCAGCAGTGAGGCAAGAGGAAACACCATATATTTT. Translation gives CASSEARGNTIYF.

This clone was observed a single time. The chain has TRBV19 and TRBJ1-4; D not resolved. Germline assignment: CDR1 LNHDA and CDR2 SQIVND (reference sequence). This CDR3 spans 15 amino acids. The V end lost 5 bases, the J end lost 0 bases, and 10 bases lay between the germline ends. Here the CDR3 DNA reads TGTGCCAGTAGTCAGACTTATGCAACTAATGAAAAACTGTTTTTT. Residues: CASSQTYATNEKLFF.

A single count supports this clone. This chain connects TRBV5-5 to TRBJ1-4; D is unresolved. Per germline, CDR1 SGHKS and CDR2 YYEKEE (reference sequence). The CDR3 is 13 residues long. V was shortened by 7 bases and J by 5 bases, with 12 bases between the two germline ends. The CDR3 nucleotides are TGTGCCAGCGGCCTGGCGGGGAATGAAAAACTGTTTTTT. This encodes CASGLAGNEKLFF.

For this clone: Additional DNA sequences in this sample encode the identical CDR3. The CDR3 DNA reads as TGTGCCAGTAGTATAGAAGGCGGGGGCTACAATGAGCAGTTCTTC. This encodes CASSIEGGGYNEQFF. The rearrangement links TRBV19 to TRBJ2-1; TRBD2 agrees at 7 bases. Trimming removed 0 bases from V and 3 bases from J; junction bases left unmatched: 2. CDR1 LNHDA and CDR2 SQIVND come from the germline V gene (reference sequence). The CDR3 is 15 residues long.

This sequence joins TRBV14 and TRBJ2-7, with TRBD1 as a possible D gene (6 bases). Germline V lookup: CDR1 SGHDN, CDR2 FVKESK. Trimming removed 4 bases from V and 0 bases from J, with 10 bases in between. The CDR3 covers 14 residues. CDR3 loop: CASSPIQGSYEQYF. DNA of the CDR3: TGTGCCAGCAGCCCGATACAGGGCTCCTACGAGCAGTACTTC.

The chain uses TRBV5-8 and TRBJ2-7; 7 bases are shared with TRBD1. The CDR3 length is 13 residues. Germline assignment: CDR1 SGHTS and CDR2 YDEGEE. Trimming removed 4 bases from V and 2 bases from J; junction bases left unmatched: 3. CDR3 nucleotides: TGTGCCAGCAGCCGGGACAGTGCCTACGAGCAGTACTTC. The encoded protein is CASSRDSAYEQYF.

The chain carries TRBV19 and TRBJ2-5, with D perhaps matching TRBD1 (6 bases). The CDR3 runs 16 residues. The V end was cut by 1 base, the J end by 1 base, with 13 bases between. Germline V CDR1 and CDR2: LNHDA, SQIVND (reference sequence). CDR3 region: CASSIGIQGFQETQYF. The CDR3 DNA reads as TGTGCCAGTAGTATAGGCATACAGGGCTTCCAAGAGACCCAGTACTTC.

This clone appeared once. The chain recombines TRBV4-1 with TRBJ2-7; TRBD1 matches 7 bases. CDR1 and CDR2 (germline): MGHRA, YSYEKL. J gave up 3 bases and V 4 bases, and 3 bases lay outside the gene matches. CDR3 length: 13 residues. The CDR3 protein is CASSRGQNYEQYF. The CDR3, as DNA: TGCGCCAGCAGCCGGGGACAGAACTACGAGCAGTACTTC.

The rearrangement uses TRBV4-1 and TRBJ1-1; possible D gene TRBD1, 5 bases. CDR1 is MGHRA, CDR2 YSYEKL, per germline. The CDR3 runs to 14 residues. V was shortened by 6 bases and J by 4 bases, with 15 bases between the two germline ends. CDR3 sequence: CASSRGAFGTEAFF. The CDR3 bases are TGCGCCAGCAGTCGCGGGGCTTTCGGCACTGAAGCTTTCTTT.

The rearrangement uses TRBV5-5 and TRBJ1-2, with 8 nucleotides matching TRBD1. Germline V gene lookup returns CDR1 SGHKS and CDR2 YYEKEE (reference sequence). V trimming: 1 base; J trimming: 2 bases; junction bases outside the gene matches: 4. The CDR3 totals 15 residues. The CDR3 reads CASSLYQGANYGYTF. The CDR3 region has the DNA TGTGCCAGCAGCTTGTATCAGGGGGCCAACTATGGCTACACCTTC.

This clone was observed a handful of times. DNA for the CDR3: TGTGCCACCAGCAGAGTGGTCAGGGTGGATGAAAAACTGTTTTTT. Translated: CATSRVVRVDEKLFF. The chain links TRBV15 to TRBJ1-4; D possibly corresponds to TRBD1 (5 bases). V shed 1 base and J shed 6 bases, with 12 bases lying between them. The CDR3 runs to 15 residues. Per the germline V gene, CDR1 is LNHNV and CDR2 is YYDKDF (reference sequence).

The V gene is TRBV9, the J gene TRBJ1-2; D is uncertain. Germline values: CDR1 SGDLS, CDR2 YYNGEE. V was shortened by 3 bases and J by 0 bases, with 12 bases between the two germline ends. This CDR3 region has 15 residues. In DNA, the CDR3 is TGTGCCAGCAGCGCGAACACCGATCCTAACTATGGCTACACCTTC. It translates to CASSANTDPNYGYTF. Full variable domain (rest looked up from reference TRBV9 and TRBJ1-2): DSGVTQTPKHLITATGQRVTLRCSPRSGDLSVYWYQQSLDQGLQFLIQYYNGEERAKGNILERFSAQQFPDLHSELNLSSLELGDSALYFCASSANTDPNYGYTFGSGTRLTVV.

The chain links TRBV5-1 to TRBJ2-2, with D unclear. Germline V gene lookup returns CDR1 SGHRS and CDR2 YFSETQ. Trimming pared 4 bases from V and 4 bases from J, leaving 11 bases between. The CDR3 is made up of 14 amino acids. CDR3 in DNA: TGCGCCAGCAGCGTGGGCAGTCCCACCGGGGAGCTGTTTTTT. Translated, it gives CASSVGSPTGELFF.

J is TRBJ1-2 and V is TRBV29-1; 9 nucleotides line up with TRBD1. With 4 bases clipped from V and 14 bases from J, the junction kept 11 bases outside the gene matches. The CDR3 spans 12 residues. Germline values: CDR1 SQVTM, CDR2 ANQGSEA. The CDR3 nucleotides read TGCAGCGTTGGGGGGACAGGGACATTCGAAACCTTC. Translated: CSVGGTGTFETF. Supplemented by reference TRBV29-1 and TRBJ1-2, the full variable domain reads SAVISQKPSRDICQRGTSLTIQCQVDSQVTMMFWYRQQPGQSLTLIATANQGSEATYESGFVIDKFPISRPNLTFSTLTVSNMSPEDSSIYLCSVGGTGTFETFGSGTRLTVV.

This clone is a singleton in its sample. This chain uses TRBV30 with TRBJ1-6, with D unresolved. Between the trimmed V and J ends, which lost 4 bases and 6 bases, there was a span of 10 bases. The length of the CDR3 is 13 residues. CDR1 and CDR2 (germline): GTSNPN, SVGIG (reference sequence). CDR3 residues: CAWIRNFNSPLHF. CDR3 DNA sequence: TGTGCCTGGATTAGAAACTTTAATTCACCCCTCCACTTT.

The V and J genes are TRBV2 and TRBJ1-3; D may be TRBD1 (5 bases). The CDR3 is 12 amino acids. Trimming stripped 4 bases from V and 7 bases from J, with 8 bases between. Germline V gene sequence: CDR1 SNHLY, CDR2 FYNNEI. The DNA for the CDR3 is TGTGCCAGCAGTGCGACAGCGAACACCATATATTTT. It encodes CASSATANTIYF.

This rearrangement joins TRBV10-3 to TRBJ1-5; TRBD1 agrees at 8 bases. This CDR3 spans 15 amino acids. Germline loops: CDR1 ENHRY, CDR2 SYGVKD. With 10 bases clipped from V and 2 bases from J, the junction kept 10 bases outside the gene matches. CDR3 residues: CATLADREGNQPQHF. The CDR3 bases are TGTGCCACCCTAGCGGACAGGGAAGGCAATCAGCCCCAGCATTTT.

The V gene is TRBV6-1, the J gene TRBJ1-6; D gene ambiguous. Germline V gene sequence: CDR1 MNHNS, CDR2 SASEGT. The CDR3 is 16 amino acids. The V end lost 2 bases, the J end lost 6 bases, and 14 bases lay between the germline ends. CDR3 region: CASSETRDYSNSPLHF. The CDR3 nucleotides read TGTGCCAGCAGTGAAACTCGAGATTACAGTAATTCACCCCTCCACTTT.

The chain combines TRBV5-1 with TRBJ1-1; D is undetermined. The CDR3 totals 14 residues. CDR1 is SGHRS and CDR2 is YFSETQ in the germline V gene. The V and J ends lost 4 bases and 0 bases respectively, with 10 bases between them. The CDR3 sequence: CASSNGLLNTEAFF. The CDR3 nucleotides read TGCGCCAGCAGCAACGGACTCTTGAACACTGAAGCTTTCTTT.

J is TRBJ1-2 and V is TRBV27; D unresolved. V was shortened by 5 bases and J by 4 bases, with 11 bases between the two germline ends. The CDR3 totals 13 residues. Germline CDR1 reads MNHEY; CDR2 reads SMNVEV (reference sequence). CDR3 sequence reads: CASSGEFSYGYTF. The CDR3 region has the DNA TGTGCCAGCAGTGGAGAATTTTCCTATGGCTACACCTTC.

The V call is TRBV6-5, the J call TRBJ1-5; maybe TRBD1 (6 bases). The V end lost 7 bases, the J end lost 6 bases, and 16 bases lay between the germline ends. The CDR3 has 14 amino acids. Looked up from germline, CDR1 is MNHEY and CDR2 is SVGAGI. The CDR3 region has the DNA TGTGCCAGCATAGAGTCAGGGGAAAGTCAGCCCCAGCATTTT. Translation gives CASIESGESQPQHF.

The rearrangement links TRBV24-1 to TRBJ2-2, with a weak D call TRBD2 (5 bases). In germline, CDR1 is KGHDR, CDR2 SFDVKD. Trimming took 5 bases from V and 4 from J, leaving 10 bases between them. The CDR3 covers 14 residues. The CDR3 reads CATSAGEFTGELFF. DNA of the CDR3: TGTGCCACCAGTGCCGGGGAGTTCACCGGGGAGCTGTTTTTT.

CDR3 DNA sequence: TGTGCCAGTCGAAGGGGAGCGGGGCGTCCCCGTCCCACAGATACGCAGTATTTT. It codes for CASRRGAGRPRPTDTQYF. The chain has TRBV5-6 and TRBJ2-3; 7 nucleotides agree with TRBD2. The trim removed 8 bases at V and 2 bases at J, leaving 20 bases unmatched. The CDR3 is made up of 18 amino acids. The germline V gene encodes CDR1 SGHDT and CDR2 YYEEEE. Variable domain in full (rest from reference TRBV5-6 and TRBJ2-3): DAGVTQSPTHLIKTRGQQVTLRCSPKSGHDTVSWYQQALGQGPQFIFQYYEEEERQRGNFPDRFSGHQFPNYSSELNVNALLLGDSALYLCASRRGAGRPRPTDTQYFGPGTRLTVL.

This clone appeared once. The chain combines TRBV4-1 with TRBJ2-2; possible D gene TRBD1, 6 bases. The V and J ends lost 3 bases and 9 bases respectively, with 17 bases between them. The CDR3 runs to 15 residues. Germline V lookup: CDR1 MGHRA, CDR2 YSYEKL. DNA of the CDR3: TGCGCCAGCAGCCAGGGCCGACAGGACCACCGGGAGCTGTTTTTT. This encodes CASSQGRQDHRELFF.

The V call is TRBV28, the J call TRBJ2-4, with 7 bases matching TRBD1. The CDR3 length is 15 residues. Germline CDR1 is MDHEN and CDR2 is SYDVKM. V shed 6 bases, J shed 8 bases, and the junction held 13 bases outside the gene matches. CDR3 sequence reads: CASSSQGVQTYIQYF. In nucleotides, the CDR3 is TGTGCCAGCAGCTCCCAGGGGGTACAGACATACATTCAGTACTTC. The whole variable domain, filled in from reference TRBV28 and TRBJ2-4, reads DVKVTQSSRYLVKRTGEKVFLECVQDMDHENMFWYRQDPGLGLRLIYFSYDVKMKEKGDIPEGYSVSREKKERFSLILESASTNQTSMYLCASSSQGVQTYIQYFGAGTRLSVL.